The entry below gives a single T cell receptor (beta chain) sequence along with its context. The antigen is not known. One end of the junction does not line up with germline, which may come from a read error. CDR3 length equals 14 residues. Germline CDR1 SEHNR, CDR2 FQNEAQ (reference sequence). The entry originates in a study of cytomegalovirus exposure and HLA in healthy donors. Study-wide findings and caveats: In terms of immune exposure information, only CMV serostatus was available. It was shown in a later analysis that HLA-associated TCR beta chains were more clonally expanded than other, equally common chains.

Vbeta (60) and Jbeta (13) primers were used in the PCR. The data were produced by immunoSEQ multiplex PCR, yet TCRdb's version contains in-frame clones alone and is incomplete. The sample has 210,000 or so clones; more than 75% are singletons. V is TRBV7-9 and J is TRBJ2-5, with D perhaps matching TRBD1 (6 bases). What was sequenced was PBMCs. The receptor's source is a human donor in good health. The CDR3 here is CASTLTGLQETQYF. CDR3 in DNA: TGTGCCAGCACCTTAACAGGGCTACAAGAGACCCAGTACTTC.